A single sample gave rise to the 30 T cell receptor beta chains below, sequenced in a study of T cell responses to AZD1222 COVID-19 vaccine. The assay was immunoSEQ multiplex PCR, and TCRdb's table has in-frame clones only and misses some. Of about 100,000 clones listed, around 90% are singletons. The sample in question was peripheral blood, obtained on day 0 of AZD1222 vaccination. The receptor set was obtained from an adult in good health.

This clone came up a few times. The rearrangement links TRBV11-3 to TRBJ2-1; TRBD2 might be the D (7 bases). The CDR3 loop spans 16 amino acids. The germline V and J ends were trimmed by 1 base and 7 bases, with 17 bases remaining between them. CDR1 SGHNT and CDR2 YENEEA come from the germline V gene. CDR3 nucleotide sequence: TGTGCCAGCAGCTTAGGAACGGCGGGGGCTATGAATGAGCAGTTCTTC. It codes for CASSLGTAGAMNEQFF. The whole variable domain, remainder taken from reference TRBV11-3 and TRBJ2-1, is EAGVVQSPRYKIIEKKQPVAFWCNPISGHNTLYWYLQNLGQGPELLIRYENEEAVDDSQLPKDRFSAERLKGVDSTLKIQPAELGDSAVYLCASSLGTAGAMNEQFFGPGTRLTVL.

The chain recombines TRBV5-1 with TRBJ1-2; 9 bases agree with TRBD1. Germline assignment: CDR1 SGHRS and CDR2 YFSETQ. The length of the CDR3 is 14 residues. V lost 4 bases, J lost 4 bases, and 5 bases stayed unmatched. The CDR3 nucleotides read TGCGCCAGCAGCCCCGGACAGGGGAGCTATGGCTACACCTTC. Translation gives CASSPGQGSYGYTF. Full variable domain (outside the CDR3, taken from reference TRBV5-1 and TRBJ1-2): KAGVTQTPRYLIKTRGQQVTLSCSPISGHRSVSWYQQTPGQGLQFLFEYFSETQRNKGNFPGRFSGRQFSNSRSEMNVSTLELGDSALYLCASSPGQGSYGYTFGSGTRLTVV.

The chain joins TRBV7-9 to TRBJ2-4; TRBD1 matches at 8 bases. The ends lost 4 bases at V and 11 bases at J; junction bases unmatched: 10. From germline, CDR1 is SEHNR and CDR2 FQNEAQ (reference sequence). This CDR3 region has 14 residues. For the CDR3, the DNA is TGTGCCAGCAGCTCCTCCGGACAGGGTGCTTTTCAGTACTTC. Encoded protein: CASSSSGQGAFQYF. The entire variable domain, with the rest obtained from reference TRBV7-9 and TRBJ2-4, is as follows: DTGVSQNPRHKITKRGQNVTFRCDPISEHNRLYWYRQTLGQGPEFLTYFQNEAQLEKSRLLSDRFSAERPKGSFSTLEIQRTEQGDSAMYLCASSSSGQGAFQYFGAGTRLSVL.

This chain uses TRBV28 with TRBJ2-7; weak D call: TRBD2 (5 bases). Trimming removed 6 bases at V and 4 bases at J, with 13 bases between. CDR1 MDHEN and CDR2 SYDVKM come from the germline V gene. The CDR3 extends over 13 amino acids. The DNA of the CDR3 is TGTGCCAGCAGGGGGAGTATGCTATACGAGCAGTACTTC. Residues: CASRGSMLYEQYF.

This chain joins TRBV5-4 and TRBJ2-1; 11 positions match TRBD2. The CDR3 is 15 amino acids. The germline CDR1 and CDR2 sequences are SGHNT and YYREEE (reference sequence). The junction had 9 bases not matched to a gene; V was cut back by 4 bases and J by 9 bases. In DNA form, the CDR3 reads TGTGCCAGCAGCAAGGGACTAGCGGAGAGGGGTGAGCAGTTCTTC. Protein sequence: CASSKGLAERGEQFF.

This CDR3 reads CASGGGTAGNTIYF. The DNA for the CDR3 is TGTGCCAGCGGGGGAGGGACAGCTGGAAACACCATATATTTT. The rearrangement links TRBV7-3 to TRBJ1-3; 7 bases line up with TRBD1. The CDR3 runs 14 residues. Trimming at V came to 8 bases and at J to 2 bases, leaving 6 bases not matched to a gene. CDR1 SGHTA and CDR2 FQGTGA come from the germline V gene.

The chain recombines TRBV10-1 with TRBJ2-3; 14 bases match TRBD2. Trimming cost V 3 bases and J 1 base; bases outside gene matches: 3. This CDR3 comprises 17 residues. Germline V gene data show CDR1 as WNHNN and CDR2 as SYGVQD (reference sequence). CDR3 residues: CASSDLGLAGGTDTQYF. The DNA for the CDR3 is TGCGCCAGCAGTGACCTGGGACTAGCGGGGGGCACAGATACGCAGTATTTT.

This chain uses TRBV6-5 with TRBJ1-4; 9 bases line up with TRBD1. The junction had 3 bases not matched to a gene; V was cut back by 2 bases and J by 2 bases. From germline, CDR1 is MNHEY and CDR2 SVGAGI. The CDR3 consists of 16 residues. CDR3 region: CASSYDRGITNEKLFF. The CDR3 DNA is TGTGCCAGCAGTTACGACAGGGGGATCACTAATGAAAAACTGTTTTTT.

The chain combines TRBV7-3 with TRBJ2-1; a possible D gene is TRBD2 (5 bases). V was clipped by 5 bases and J by 0 bases, with 14 bases between them. This CDR3 is built from 16 residues. CDR1 and CDR2 from the germline V gene are SGHTA and FQGTGA. In DNA, the CDR3 is TGTGCCAGCAGCCCAGGACTTACCGTCTCCTACAATGAGCAGTTCTTC. It specifies CASSPGLTVSYNEQFF.

The rearrangement joins TRBV2 to TRBJ1-5; a weak D match, TRBD1 (5 bases). Germline assignment: CDR1 SNHLY and CDR2 FYNNEI. Trimming pared 7 bases from V and 0 bases from J, leaving 10 bases between. This CDR3 region has 14 residues. CDR3: CASMDNYSNQPQHF. CDR3 nucleotides: TGTGCCAGCATGGACAACTATAGCAATCAGCCCCAGCATTTT.

The CDR3 sequence is CASSLTRGTGTVTYEQYF. The CDR3 bases are TGTGCCAGCAGCTTAACGAGGGGGACCGGGACGGTTACCTACGAGCAGTACTTC. The chain combines TRBV7-9 with TRBJ2-7; TRBD1 might be the D (6 bases). The CDR3 length is 18 residues. The germline V and J ends were trimmed by 2 bases and 2 bases, with 22 bases remaining between them. Germline V lookup: CDR1 SEHNR, CDR2 FQNEAQ (reference sequence). The full variable domain, in which reference TRBV7-9 and TRBJ2-7 provide the parts outside the CDR3, is DTGVSQNPRHKITKRGQNVTFRCDPISEHNRLYWYRQTLGQGPEFLTYFQNEAQLEKSRLLSDRFSAERPKGSFSTLEIQRTEQGDSAMYLCASSLTRGTGTVTYEQYFGPGTRLTVT.

The J gene is TRBJ2-5, the V gene TRBV5-1; the match to TRBD2 covers 10 bases. V trimming: 2 bases; J trimming: 4 bases; junction bases outside the gene matches: 5. Germline CDR1 SGHRS, CDR2 YFSETQ. This CDR3 region has 15 residues. This chain's CDR3 is CASSFTSGVLETQYF. The CDR3 DNA follows: TGCGCCAGCAGCTTTACTAGCGGGGTATTAGAGACCCAGTACTTC.

The rearrangement uses TRBV11-3 and TRBJ1-2, with a tentative D call TRBD1 (5 bases). Germline CDR1 SGHNT, CDR2 YENEEA. CDR3 length equals 14 residues. V shed 10 bases and J shed 1 base, with 16 bases lying between them. The DNA of the CDR3 is TGTGCCACCTCCCCCGGGACGCATAACTATGGCTACACCTTC. Encoded protein: CATSPGTHNYGYTF.

The chain uses TRBV7-3 and TRBJ1-5; D is unresolved. CDR3 length: 14 residues. V was pared by 4 bases and J by 3 bases, with 10 bases between. The germline CDR1 and CDR2 sequences are SGHTA and FQGTGA. This CDR3 reads CASSSTEPNQPQHF. As DNA, the CDR3 is TGTGCCAGCAGCTCCACAGAACCCAATCAGCCCCAGCATTTT.

This clone was recorded only once. The chain couples TRBV7-8 to TRBJ1-2, with a possible D match to TRBD1 (6 bases). The V and J ends lost 5 bases and 8 bases respectively, with 21 bases between them. From germline, CDR1 is SGHVS and CDR2 FQNEAQ. The CDR3 has 15 residues. The CDR3 here is CASSLSLQGSSGYTF. The CDR3 bases are TGTGCCAGCAGCCTTTCATTACAGGGTTCGAGCGGCTACACCTTC.

This clone appeared a few times. J is TRBJ1-1 and V is TRBV19; D gene unclear. With 3 bases removed from V and 4 bases from J, the gap between germline ends came to 12 bases. The CDR3 extends over 14 amino acids. Germline CDR1 reads LNHDA; CDR2 reads SQIVND (reference sequence). CDR3 protein: CASSISQVTTEAFF. In DNA, the CDR3 is TGTGCCAGTAGTATTAGCCAGGTGACCACTGAAGCTTTCTTT.

The chain employs TRBV7-9 and TRBJ1-4; maybe TRBD1 (5 bases). Trimming cost V 5 bases and J 1 base, with 11 bases left between them. Germline V lookup: CDR1 SEHNR, CDR2 FQNEAQ (reference sequence). CDR3 length: 15 amino acids. DNA for the CDR3: TGTGCCAGCAGCCTCGGGGCGCAAACTAATGAAAAACTGTTTTTT. It encodes CASSLGAQTNEKLFF.

The chain combines TRBV6-5 with TRBJ1-5, with TRBD1 matching 7 bases. The germline CDR1 and CDR2 sequences are MNHEY and SVGAGI. The junction had 6 bases not matched to a gene; V was cut back by 6 bases and J by 7 bases. This CDR3 region has 13 residues. The CDR3 region has the DNA TGTGCCAGCAGCGACAGGGCGGTACAGCCCCAGCATTTT. This codes for CASSDRAVQPQHF.

J is TRBJ2-5 and V is TRBV15, with unresolved D. This CDR3 spans 13 amino acids. Looked up from germline, CDR1 is LNHNV and CDR2 is YYDKDF (reference sequence). The V and J ends lost 5 bases and 5 bases respectively, with 12 bases between them. This CDR3 is CATSPAVVETQYF. DNA for the CDR3: TGTGCCACCAGCCCCGCGGTGGTGGAGACCCAGTACTTC.

The rearrangement uses TRBV29-1 and TRBJ2-3; D is ambiguous. CDR3 size: 12 residues. V was trimmed by 6 bases and J by 4 bases, leaving 11 bases between them. Per germline, CDR1 SQVTM and CDR2 ANQGSEA. CDR3 sequence: CSVAPSADTQYF. CDR3 in DNA: TGCAGCGTAGCCCCCTCGGCAGATACGCAGTATTTT.

The rearrangement links TRBV27 to TRBJ2-3, with 8 positions matching TRBD2. CDR1 and CDR2 from the germline V gene are MNHEY and SMNVEV (reference sequence). The CDR3 runs 13 residues. With 6 bases clipped from V and 3 bases from J, the junction kept 2 bases outside the gene matches. CDR3 DNA: TGTGCCAGCAGCCCGGGGGGGACAGATACGCAGTATTTT. It is translated as CASSPGGTDTQYF.

Regarding this clone: A junction boundary mismatches the germline segment, possibly from a read error. V gene TRBV6-5 combines with J gene TRBJ2-3, with TRBD2 matching 9 bases. The CDR3 spans 12 residues. Germline values: CDR1 MNHEY, CDR2 SVGAGI. This CDR3 reads CATSGSTDTQYF. DNA for the CDR3: TGCGCCACTAGCGGGAGCACAGATACGCAGTATTTT.

The chain is built from TRBV2 and TRBJ1-1, with D possibly being TRBD1 (5 bases). The CDR3 loop spans 13 amino acids. Per germline, CDR1 SNHLY and CDR2 FYNNEI. V lost 8 bases to trimming and J lost 7 bases, with 17 bases between them. In DNA, the CDR3 is TGTGCCAGCTTGTTTTCGGGGGTAGGTGAAGCTTTCTTT. Protein sequence: CASLFSGVGEAFF.

The chain combines TRBV29-1 with TRBJ2-3; perhaps D is TRBD1 or TRBD2 (5 bases each). Trimming shortened V by 6 bases and J by 8 bases, and 12 bases separated the two germline ends. Per the germline V gene, CDR1 is SQVTM and CDR2 is ANQGSEA. This CDR3 contains 11 residues. This CDR3 is CSVGTLGTQYF. DNA of the CDR3: TGCAGCGTCGGGACCCTGGGTACGCAGTATTTT.

The V call is TRBV29-1, the J call TRBJ1-5, with D perhaps matching TRBD1 (5 bases). This CDR3 comprises 13 residues. Germline CDR1 SQVTM, CDR2 ANQGSEA. V lost 6 bases to trimming and J lost 0 bases, with 9 bases between them. CDR3 amino acids: CSVQDNSNQPQHF. CDR3 DNA sequence: TGCAGCGTCCAGGACAATAGCAATCAGCCCCAGCATTTT.

The V gene is TRBV27, the J gene TRBJ2-7, with D possibly matching TRBD1 (6 bases). V was trimmed by 1 base and J by 6 bases, leaving 16 bases between them. Germline V gene data show CDR1 as MNHEY and CDR2 as SMNVEV (reference sequence). The CDR3 is 15 amino acids. The CDR3 region is CASSLFPGAWGEQYF. CDR3 nucleotides: TGTGCCAGCAGTTTATTCCCAGGGGCCTGGGGCGAGCAGTACTTC.

The chain links TRBV7-9 to TRBJ2-3; D uncertain. Trimming stripped 5 bases from V and 6 bases from J, with 9 bases between. The germline gives CDR1 SEHNR, CDR2 FQNEAQ (reference sequence). The CDR3 is 12 residues long. The CDR3 DNA is TGTGCCAGCAGCCTTCTTTACGATACGCAGTATTTT. Its protein is CASSLLYDTQYF.

The CDR3: CASSPDRDIHTEAFF. The CDR3 bases are TGTGCCAGCAGTCCGGACAGAGATATACACACTGAAGCTTTCTTT. The chain uses TRBV6-5 and TRBJ1-1; the D gene is possibly TRBD1 (6 bases). V gave up 5 bases and J gave up 3 bases, with 16 bases separating them. The germline gives CDR1 MNHEY, CDR2 SVGAGI. This CDR3 has 15 residues.

V is TRBV6-1 and J is TRBJ1-2; unclear D gene. V was shortened by 3 bases and J by 3 bases, with 17 bases between the two germline ends. Germline V gene lookup returns CDR1 MNHNS and CDR2 SASEGT. This CDR3 is 16 amino acids long. The CDR3 nucleotides read TGTGCCAGCAGTGATCGTGGGTTGAATTTTTACTATGGCTACACCTTC. Translated, it gives CASSDRGLNFYYGYTF.

CDR3 nucleotide sequence: TGTGCCAGCAGACCTACAGCTGACAATGAGCAGTTCTTC. Amino acid sequence: CASRPTADNEQFF. The chain carries TRBV6-2 or TRBV6-3 and TRBJ2-1; no firm D call. Deletions cut 6 bases from V and 5 bases from J, with 11 bases between. Germline V lookup: CDR1 MNHEY, CDR2 SVGEGT. The CDR3 spans 13 residues.